The clone carrying this T cell receptor beta chain occurred many times. Compared with germline, one end of the junction differs, possibly owing to a read error. TCRdb re-derived calls from the RACE reads in MiXCR, one entry per CDR3 protein. The data contain approximately 260,000 distinct CDR3 sequences, approximately 8.6% of them seen just once; the ten biggest clones take up approximately 2.2%. The sample belongs to a study of human T cells and chemical hapten exposure. Germline assignment: CDR1 SGHRS and CDR2 YFSETQ. This CDR3 has 13 residues. This sample's time point: pre-sensitization, week 0. Treatment here: therapeutic diphenylcyclopropenone sensitization with weekly scalp DPC.

The chain links TRBV5-1 to TRBJ2-2; weak D call: TRBD1 (6 bases). Source: whole blood, taken in connection with sensitization to the hapten diphenylcyclopropenone (DPC). This sequence was found in a woman in her thirties or forties with alopecia areata. Some clones in this sample may be carry-over from other donors' samples. The CDR3 is CASSLQGTGELFF. CDR3 bases: TGTGCCAGCAGCCTTCAGGGGACCGGGGAGCTGTTTTTT.